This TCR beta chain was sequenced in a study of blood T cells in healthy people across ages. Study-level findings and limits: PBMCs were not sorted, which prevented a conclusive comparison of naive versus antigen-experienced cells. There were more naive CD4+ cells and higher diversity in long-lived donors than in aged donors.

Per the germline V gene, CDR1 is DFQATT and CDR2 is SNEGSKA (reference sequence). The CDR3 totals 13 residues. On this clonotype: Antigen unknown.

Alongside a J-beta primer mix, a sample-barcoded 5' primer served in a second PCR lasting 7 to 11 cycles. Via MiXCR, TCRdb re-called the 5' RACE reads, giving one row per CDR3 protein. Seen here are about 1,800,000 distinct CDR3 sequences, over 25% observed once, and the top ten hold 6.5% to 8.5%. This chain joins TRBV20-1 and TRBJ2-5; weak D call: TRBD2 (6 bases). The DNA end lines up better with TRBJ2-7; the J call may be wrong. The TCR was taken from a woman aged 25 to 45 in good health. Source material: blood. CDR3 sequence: CSASGGLFNEQYF. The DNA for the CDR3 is TGCAGTGCTAGCGGGGGACTTTTCAACGAGCAGTACTTC.